One T cell receptor beta chain is described in this entry. The target antigen is unknown. Using a J-beta primer mix together with a sample-barcoded 5' primer, a second PCR was run for about 7 to 12 cycles. TCRdb itself ran the 5' RACE reads through MiXCR, one entry per CDR3 protein. Among hundreds of thousands of distinct CDR3 sequences, around 21% were seen once, and the ten largest hold 3% to 4.5%. Every donor gave 7.5 to 10 milliliters of peripheral blood. The data derive from a study of blood T cells in healthy people across ages. Looked up from germline, CDR1 is MNHEY and CDR2 is SMNVEV (reference sequence). CDR3 size: 16 residues. After removal of 2 bases from V and 4 bases from J, the junction contained 5 bases not matched to a gene. Study-wide results and caveats: TCR beta diversity was tightly associated with the proportion of naive T cells. Diversity figures derived from one million T cells were judged to underestimate the true value.

The receptor comes from a man aged 65 to 79 in good health. The rearrangement joins TRBV27 to TRBJ2-2; 9 positions match TRBD1. Sequences were obtained from blood. The CDR3 nucleotides are TGTGCCAGCAGTTTAATCGAGACAGGGGGCACCGGGGAGCTGTTTTTT. This sequence encodes CASSLIETGGTGELFF.